This record concerns one T cell receptor (beta chain) sequence. The method was immunoSEQ multiplex PCR; TCRdb's version includes in-frame clones alone and lacks a portion of them. The data contain 10,000 or so clones, 70% to 85% of them seen just once; the ten biggest clones take up around half. V was clipped by 6 bases and J by 4 bases, with 13 bases between them. The CDR3 is 13 residues long. Germline CDR1 and CDR2: MNHEY and SMNVEV (reference sequence). Treatment given: randomized to nivolumab then ipilimumab (arm A) or the reverse (arm B). Patients had received no earlier DNA-damaging chemotherapy. From thawed PBMCs, live CD3+CD8+ cells negative for CD19 and CD56 were sorted. This sample stems from a study of sequential checkpoint blockade in melanoma.

The chain joins TRBV27 to TRBJ2-7, with D possibly being TRBD2 (6 bases). The sequence was obtained from a human donor with melanoma. Sequenced material: CD8+ T cells sorted from blood (inferred from file names), taken from a patient given nivolumab and ipilimumab in sequence. The CDR3: CASRGGVNYEQYF. Written as DNA, the CDR3 is TGTGCCAGCAGAGGAGGGGTAAATTACGAGCAGTACTTC.